This TCR beta chain came from a study of blood T cell repertoires in COVID-19. Trimming shortened V by 11 bases and J by 2 bases, and 10 bases separated the two germline ends. The length of the CDR3 is 12 residues. Germline CDR1 MNHNY, CDR2 SVGAGI (reference sequence). Assay: immunoSEQ multiplex PCR; the TCRdb copy retains only in-frame clones and omits some. The table records over 300,000 clones, around nine tenths of them present only once. V usage is TRBV6-6 and J usage is TRBJ1-5; D is undetermined. The origin of this receptor is a woman in her thirties who had recovered from COVID-19. The sample comprised PBMCs or T cells enriched from blood (not recorded which). CDR3 in amino acids: CADLGCNQPQHF. The CDR3, as DNA: TGTGCCGACCTAGGATGCAATCAGCCCCAGCATTTT.